The present TCR beta chain was sequenced within a study of human T cells and chemical hapten exposure. Time point of the sample: patch test 1, 2 weeks after DPC sensitization. Treatment indicated: therapeutic diphenylcyclopropenone sensitization with weekly scalp DPC. A single record per CDR3 protein comes from TCRdb applying MiXCR to the RACE reads. The sample includes around 300,000 distinct CDR3 sequences, approximately 6.9% of them seen just once. Per germline, CDR1 MNHEY and CDR2 SVGEGT. The CDR3 runs to 16 residues. J was trimmed by 4 bases and V by 4 bases; bases with no gene match: 10. V and J are TRBV6-2 or TRBV6-3 and TRBJ1-2; 9 bases map to TRBD1. Material: whole blood, obtained in connection with sensitization to the hapten diphenylcyclopropenone (DPC). The TCR was taken from a woman between 18 and 30 years old with alopecia areata. Some clones in this sample may be carry-over from other donors' samples. The CDR3 loop is CASSLTGTGNPYGYTF. CDR3 nucleotide sequence: TGTGCCAGCAGTTTAACCGGGACAGGGAACCCCTATGGCTACACCTTC.